This is a list of T cell receptor beta chains from one sample in a study of cytomegalovirus exposure and HLA in healthy donors. Assay used: immunoSEQ multiplex PCR; TCRdb lists only in-frame clones, some missing. The data show about 200,000 clones, with over 80% seen just once and about 1.2% held by the top ten. The specimen was PBMCs. The source of these receptors is a man between 25 and 39 years old in good health and CMV-seronegative. The CDR3 runs from the conserved cysteine through the conserved F or W. A D gene is named only where the DNA matches it firmly.

-	TRBV27	TRBJ1-5	TGTGCCAGCGGGGCGAACAATCAGCCCCAGCATTTT	CASGANNQPQHF
-	TRBV14	TRBJ2-3	TGTGCCAGCAGCCAAGATCTCCGAGATACGCAGTATTTT	CASSQDLRDTQYF
-	TRBV21-1	TRBJ2-5	TGTGCCAGCAGCAAACCCGACAGAACTAGCGGGGGAGAGACCCAGTACTTC	CASSKPDRTSGGETQYF
-	TRBV27	TRBJ2-3	TGTGCCAGTTCACACGACAGCTCCATTAGCACAGATACGCAGTATTTT	CASSHDSSISTDTQYF
TRBD1	TRBV9	TRBJ1-1	TGTGCCAGCAGCGCACAGGGGCCACTTATGAACACTGAAGCTTTCTTT	CASSAQGPLMNTEAFF
TRBD2	TRBV28	TRBJ2-1	TGTGCCAGCAGTCCCCAGACTAGCGGGGTCCGTCAGCAGTTCTTC	CASSPQTSGVRQQFF
TRBD1	TRBV5-1	TRBJ1-1	TGCGCCAGCAGCTTGGCGGGAACAGGGGGTGAAATGAACACTGAAGCTTTCTTT	CASSLAGTGGEMNTEAFF
-	TRBV10-1	TRBJ2-5	TGCGCCAGCAGTGATACGGAGGTAGAGACCCAGTACTTC	CASSDTEVETQYF
-	TRBV11-2	TRBJ2-3	TGTGCCAGCAGCTTCGGGGGTGGGGGACTAGATACGCAGTATTTT	CASSFGGGGLDTQYF
TRBD1	TRBV7-9	TRBJ1-3	TGTGCCAGCAGCTCACAGGGGACCCGCTCTGGAAACACCATATATTTT	CASSSQGTRSGNTIYF
TRBD2	TRBV7-2	TRBJ2-5	TGTGCCAGCAGCTTAGAGACTAGCGCTAGAGGGGAGACCCAGTACTTC	CASSLETSARGETQYF
TRBD1	TRBV2	TRBJ1-2	TGTGCCAGCACCATAGACAGGGGGCTTGGCTACACCTTC	CASTIDRGLGYTF
-	TRBV7-6	TRBJ2-1	TGTGCCAGCAGCTTAGGGTTCAGGGGTCGGAACAATGAGCAGTTCTTC	CASSLGFRGRNNEQFF